This record covers a single T cell receptor beta chain. The antigen it binds to is not known. Base qualities are not provided; no much larger clone lies one nucleotide away. This sample was included in a study of radiation and T cells in renal cell carcinoma (dated by TCRdb to 2020 to 2021). Looking at the study overall: A total of roughly 53 samples underwent TCR beta sequencing, made up of about 25 tumors and about 27 peripheral blood samples. The last blood draw occurred 4 weeks after radiation, at the same time as nephrectomy. Across all 50 or so samples, several million unique CDR3 nucleotide sequences, encoding roughly 3 million unique CDR3 amino acid sequences, were identified.

The immunoSEQ kit was used, according to the manufacturer's recommendations, to generate TCR beta libraries from genomic DNA. For library preparation, a first multiplex PCR was performed with proprietary primers, followed by a second PCR in which unique barcodes were added, and bead cleanups were performed after each round. Each sample batch included a kit-provided positive control reaction and a negative control reaction. The final libraries underwent checking on an Agilent 4200 TapeStation D1000 ScreenTape, volumetric pooling, and quantification by qPCR. Sequencing ran on an Illumina NextSeq500 with a MidOutput 150-cycle cartridge, using 156 Read1 and 15 Index1 cycles with kit custom primers. The pooled library was loaded at approximately 0.97 pM with roughly 20% PhiX control spiked in. The paper's processing steps were these. Vendor-processed data were analyzed in R, and a clonotype was defined as all T cells sharing the same CDR3 nucleotide sequence. For clone abundance analyses, frequencies were normalized to the 10,000 most abundant clones in each sample. Public T cell clones, which averaged fewer than five per sample, were excluded before analysis. Tumor-enriched clonotypes and baseline blood-enriched clonotypes were defined as those with an abundance difference of at least 32-fold between compartments. Clonotypes expanded or contracted between blood time points were identified with a beta-binomial differential abundance model. Tumor-blood repertoire similarity was measured with the Baroni-Urbani and Buser coefficient, and group comparisons used two-tailed Wilcoxon tests in R. This immuneACCESS table, as held by TCRdb, lists in-frame sequences with V and J called but not all clones. Of the missing ones, under half trace to an unresolved V gene in checked studies; the others have no known cause. V, J and clone size reflect that table, while D and trimming were determined from the DNA. The sample yields 140,000 to 150,000 clones; approximately 86% were counted once. Less than 20% of the sample lies in the top ten.

Study-wide conclusions, independent of this receptor: The single-armed trial design could not address effects of radiation dose or scheduling on the TCR repertoire. Because pretreatment tumor biopsies were not available, the study could not determine whether clonotypes were already present within the tumor at baseline. Top tumor clonotypes rose in blood from baseline to 2 weeks post-radiation, then contracted by 4 weeks, suggesting transient expansion of tumor-resident clones. Dynamics of the blood repertoire were not tracked past 4 weeks after treatment.

According to the germline V gene (reference sequence), CDR1 reads MNHEY and CDR2 reads SMNVEV. Its CDR3 holds 13 amino acids, cysteine through phenylalanine. Only the CDR3 part of the read is kept: 39 bases, read in frame from the first base. At the junction V is shortened by 4 bases and J by 2 bases, with 9 bases in between. The meaning of the sample's time point label: blood 4 weeks post-SBRT, at nephrectomy. The treatment or condition label, read with the paper, signifies: 15 Gy SBRT to primary tumor, nephrectomy 4 weeks later. Samples came from a clinical trial, in which primary renal cell carcinomas received 15 Gy stereotactic body radiation therapy followed by nephrectomy 4 weeks later. To follow tumor-enriched clonotypes, peripheral blood was collected serially from radiation-treated patients at baseline and again at 2 weeks and 4 weeks after SBRT. Every patient's renal cell carcinoma showed clear cell pathology. The QIAamp DNA Blood Mini Kit (Qiagen) was used to prepare genomic DNA for TCR sequencing. The analyses included just those samples that passed every quality control check.

This TCR came from a woman between 50 and 59 years old with renal cell carcinoma. The sample consisted of blood, taken from a patient whose treatment included radiotherapy and nephrectomy. The chain is made from TRBV27 and TRBJ2-7; the D gene is perhaps TRBD1, from 5 matching bases. The DNA is as follows: TGTGCCAGCAGTTCTGACAGCGCCTACGAGCAGTACTTC. Its product reads: CASSSDSAYEQYF.